This T cell receptor (beta chain) was observed in a study of shared clonotypes between healthy human individuals. About this clone itself: The same CDR3 arises from other DNA sequences in this sample as well.

Sequencing was performed with immunoSEQ multiplex PCR; in TCRdb, only in-frame clones are kept and a portion is missing. This repertoire shows 2.3 million or so clones, more than 85% found once; its top ten account for about 0.41%. The junction had 2 bases not matched to a gene; V was cut back by 0 bases and J by 3 bases. Germline CDR1 ENHRY, CDR2 SYGVKD. The length of the CDR3 is 16 residues. The origin of this receptor is a man aged 18 to 29 in good health. Some clones in this sample may be carry-over from other donors' samples. The chain employs TRBV10-3 and TRBJ2-3; TRBD2 agrees at 11 bases. Input material: naive CD4+ T cells from PBMCs. Subset of the sample: CD45RA+ positively selected. CDR3 sequence reads: CAISESLAGGTDTQYF. The CDR3 bases are TGTGCCATCAGTGAGTCCTTAGCGGGAGGGACAGATACGCAGTATTTT.